One and the same sample provided the 19 T cell receptor beta chains below, sequenced in a study of CD8+ T cells in alopecia areata. cDNA serving as the sequencing template came from extracted, reverse transcribed RNA. The assay was immunoSEQ multiplex PCR, and TCRdb's table has in-frame clones only and misses some. The repertoire holds about 120,000 clones, roughly two fifths seen once, with approximately 3.1% in the top ten. The sequencing sample was made of CD4+ T cells sorted from blood. These receptors all come from a human donor with alopecia areata.

In DNA, the CDR3 is TGCGCCAGCAGCTTGGCCTGGACTAGCGGAGTCTCCTACGAGCAGTACTTC. Protein sequence: CASSLAWTSGVSYEQYF. The chain carries TRBV5-1 and TRBJ2-7; 10 bases fit TRBD2. CDR1 and CDR2 (germline): SGHRS, YFSETQ. Unmatched junction bases numbered 6, after V lost 0 bases and J lost 0 bases. The CDR3 length is 17 residues.

This clone was seen a handful of times. The chain uses TRBV29-1 and TRBJ2-2; D not resolved. Germline V lookup: CDR1 SQVTM, CDR2 ANQGSEA. The CDR3 loop spans 12 amino acids. The ends were cut back, 3 bases at V and 5 bases at J, with 7 bases in the middle. The CDR3 DNA sequence: TGCAGCGTTGAGGAGCAGACCGGGGAGCTGTTTTTT. This encodes CSVEEQTGELFF.

The gene calls are TRBV10-3 and TRBJ2-5; D gene uncertain. Deletions cut 0 bases from V and 4 bases from J, with 12 bases between. Looked up from germline, CDR1 is ENHRY and CDR2 is SYGVKD. The CDR3 loop spans 15 amino acids. CDR3 DNA: TGTGCCATCAGTGAGTCGTCATCTGTGACAGAGACCCAGTACTTC. Amino acids: CAISESSSVTETQYF.

The gene calls are TRBV5-1 and TRBJ2-3, with 7 nucleotides matching TRBD2. The CDR3 has 17 residues. Germline assignment: CDR1 SGHRS and CDR2 YFSETQ. The V and J ends lost 3 bases and 2 bases, in that order; junction bases with no gene match: 12. CDR3 loop: CASSSSAGAPSTDTQYF. CDR3 DNA: TGCGCCAGCAGCTCCTCGGCGGGAGCCCCCTCCACAGATACGCAGTATTTT.

The chain is built from TRBV7-3 and TRBJ2-1; D assignment may be TRBD1 or TRBD2 (5 bases each). The germline V gene encodes CDR1 SGHTA and CDR2 FQGTGA. Trimming removed 4 bases at V and 9 bases at J, with 16 bases between. CDR3 length: 14 residues. The CDR3 here is CASSSGTTSGEQFF. The CDR3 coding sequence is TGTGCCAGCAGCTCCGGGACCACCTCCGGTGAGCAGTTCTTC.

This clone came up a few times. This chain links TRBV29-1 with TRBJ1-5, with D perhaps matching TRBD1 (6 bases). This CDR3 region has 12 residues. Germline V gene data show CDR1 as SQVTM and CDR2 as ANQGSEA. V was trimmed by 5 bases and J by 7 bases, leaving 12 bases between them. The CDR3 loop reads CSVLGQGQPQHF. The CDR3 DNA is TGCAGCGTTTTGGGTCAGGGGCAGCCCCAGCATTTT.

This chain joins TRBV5-1 and TRBJ2-3; D remains unclear. The CDR3 runs 15 residues. V was clipped by 0 bases and J by 6 bases, with 14 bases between them. CDR1 SGHRS and CDR2 YFSETQ come from the germline V gene. This CDR3 is CASSLGTPRLDTQYF. The CDR3 bases are TGCGCCAGCAGCTTGGGTACACCTAGATTGGATACGCAGTATTTT.

The CDR3 loop is CASSPTADSGTGNTEAFF. The CDR3 coding sequence is TGCGCCAGCAGCCCAACCGCTGATTCCGGGACAGGGAACACTGAAGCTTTCTTT. The chain links TRBV5-1 to TRBJ1-1; 8 bases are shared with TRBD1. The ends lost 4 bases at V and 1 base at J; junction bases unmatched: 15. CDR3 length equals 18 residues. The V gene's germline CDR1 is SGHRS and CDR2 YFSETQ.

This clone was detected a few times. V usage is TRBV29-1 and J usage is TRBJ2-5, with 8 bases lining up with TRBD1. The CDR3 is 14 amino acids. The germline gives CDR1 SQVTM, CDR2 ANQGSEA. The V and J ends lost 0 bases and 5 bases, in that order; junction bases with no gene match: 5. The CDR3 DNA follows: TGCAGCGTTGAAGAGGCAGGGGGCCGGGAGACCCAGTACTTC. Translating gives CSVEEAGGRETQYF. Together with reference TRBV29-1 and TRBJ2-5, the CDR3 gives the full variable domain: SAVISQKPSRDICQRGTSLTIQCQVDSQVTMMFWYRQQPGQSLTLIATANQGSEATYESGFVIDKFPISRPNLTFSTLTVSNMSPEDSSIYLCSVEEAGGRETQYFGPGTRLLVL.

The chain links TRBV2 to TRBJ1-1, with D hard to call. Per germline, CDR1 SNHLY and CDR2 FYNNEI. Between the trimmed V and J ends, which lost 2 bases and 1 base, there was a span of 5 bases. The CDR3 runs to 13 residues. As DNA, the CDR3 is TGTGCCAGCAGTGAATATCCGAACACTGAAGCTTTCTTT. As protein: CASSEYPNTEAFF.

In this sample, this clone turned up a few times. The chain links TRBV4-1 to TRBJ2-1; D is ambiguous. V dropped 1 base and J dropped 6 bases, with 10 bases sitting between them. Per germline, CDR1 MGHRA and CDR2 YSYEKL. The CDR3 is 14 residues long. CDR3 coding DNA: TGCGCCAGCAGCCAAGTTGAGCGTTCCAATGAGCAGTTCTTC. This sequence encodes CASSQVERSNEQFF.

This clone was seen a single time. V usage is TRBV30 and J usage is TRBJ2-1, with 9 bases lining up with TRBD2. The CDR3 spans 15 residues. The J segment lost 7 bases and the V segment lost 0 bases, leaving 7 bases of the junction unmatched. Germline V gives CDR1 GTSNPN, CDR2 SVGIG (reference sequence). CDR3 DNA: TGTGCCTGGAGTGTAAAGGCTAGCGGGATTAATGAGCAGTTCTTC. Translated: CAWSVKASGINEQFF.

In nucleotides, the CDR3 is TGTGCCAGCAGCCGCCAGGGCGACACTGAAGCTTTCTTT. Translating gives CASSRQGDTEAFF. The chain has TRBV14 and TRBJ1-1; D might be TRBD1 (5 bases). V was clipped by 4 bases and J by 3 bases, with 9 bases between them. The CDR3 spans 13 residues. CDR1 is SGHDN and CDR2 is FVKESK in the germline V gene.

This rearrangement joins TRBV30 to TRBJ1-5; D is uncertain. This CDR3 has 15 amino acids. V shed 5 bases and J shed 2 bases, with 16 bases lying between them. Germline CDR1 and CDR2: GTSNPN and SVGIG (reference sequence). CDR3 sequence reads: CAWASAGIRNQPQHF. CDR3 sequence (DNA): TGTGCCTGGGCCTCCGCCGGGATACGCAATCAGCCCCAGCATTTT. The variable domain in full, with the rest retrieved from reference TRBV30 and TRBJ1-5, is SQTIHQWPATLVQPVGSPLSLECTVEGTSNPNLYWYRQAAGRGLQLLFYSVGIGQISSEVPQNLSASRPQDRQFILSSKKLLLSDSGFYLCAWASAGIRNQPQHFGDGTRLSIL.

The V and J genes are TRBV2 and TRBJ2-3; the D gene is possibly TRBD2 (6 bases). CDR1 is SNHLY, CDR2 FYNNEI, per germline. Trimming left V 7 bases short and J 0 bases short, with 8 bases between. The length of the CDR3 is 13 residues. The chain's CDR3 is CASTGTSTDTQYF. The CDR3, as DNA: TGTGCCAGCACCGGGACTAGCACAGATACGCAGTATTTT.

This clone was detected a few times. This sequence joins TRBV19 and TRBJ2-5, with D unresolved. Germline values: CDR1 LNHDA, CDR2 SQIVND (reference sequence). Trimming shortened V by 3 bases and J by 5 bases, and 10 bases separated the two germline ends. This CDR3 is built from 13 residues. CDR3 sequence: CASSIQRLETQYF. The CDR3 bases are TGTGCCAGTAGTATTCAAAGGTTGGAGACCCAGTACTTC.

The CDR3 nucleotides read TGCAGCGTTGTAGGGAATCCCGATGCGGAGCAGTTCTTC. This translates into CSVVGNPDAEQFF. V gene TRBV29-1 combines with J gene TRBJ2-1; no clear D. Germline CDR1 reads SQVTM; CDR2 reads ANQGSEA. Trimming took 4 bases from V and 10 from J, leaving 17 bases between them. The CDR3 spans 13 residues.

The rearrangement links TRBV2 to TRBJ2-2; tentative D call: TRBD1 (5 bases). V lost 7 bases, J lost 4 bases, and 10 bases lay in between. Germline CDR1 reads SNHLY; CDR2 reads FYNNEI. CDR3 size: 13 residues. For the CDR3, the DNA is TGTGCCAGCACCAGGGATCCCACCGGGGAGCTGTTTTTT. It specifies CASTRDPTGELFF.

There are a few counts of this clone. The chain joins TRBV29-1 to TRBJ2-5; D unclear. The germline V and J ends were trimmed by 5 bases and 5 bases, with 6 bases remaining between them. Germline CDR1 SQVTM, CDR2 ANQGSEA. The CDR3 contains 10 residues. DNA for the CDR3: TGCAGCGTTAAGTGGGAGACCCAGTACTTC. Residues: CSVKWETQYF.